A selection of T cell receptor beta chains follows, all from one sample in a study of blood T cell repertoires in COVID-19. The table came from immunoSEQ multiplex PCR; TCRdb's copy has only in-frame clones and leaves some out. The repertoire consists of under 65,000 clones, with about 86% occurring once and the leading ten covering 1% to 1.5%. Sample: peripheral blood. The receptors were sampled from a man aged 55 to 69 with acute or convalescent COVID-19. Both conserved end residues are part of each CDR3. The D gene is left open where the match is weak. Rows give clone size only sometimes, using once, few, many, or a class for an expanded clone.

j_call: TRBJ1-2; clone_size: NA; d_call: NA; v_call: TRBV7-2; cdr3_aa: CASSPQVADGYTF; cdr3_nt: TGTGCCAGCAGCCCACAGGTAGCGGATGGCTACACCTTC
j_call: TRBJ1-1; clone_size: NA; d_call: NA; v_call: TRBV10-2; cdr3_aa: CASSGQFTEAFF; cdr3_nt: TGCGCCAGCTCTGGACAGTTCACTGAAGCTTTCTTT
j_call: TRBJ1-5; clone_size: once; d_call: NA; v_call: TRBV7-9; cdr3_aa: CASSLLDTNQPQHF; cdr3_nt: TGTGCCAGCAGCTTGTTGGACACCAATCAGCCCCAGCATTTT
j_call: TRBJ2-1; clone_size: NA; d_call: TRBD1; v_call: TRBV20-1; cdr3_aa: CSASWGGTGNYNEQFF; cdr3_nt: TGCAGTGCTAGTTGGGGTGGGACAGGGAACTACAATGAGCAGTTCTTC
j_call: TRBJ1-1; clone_size: NA; d_call: NA; v_call: TRBV3-1/TRBV3-2; cdr3_aa: CASSQDMGATEAFF; cdr3_nt: TGTGCCAGCAGCCAAGACATGGGGGCCACTGAAGCTTTCTTT
j_call: TRBJ1-1; clone_size: NA; d_call: NA; v_call: TRBV4-3; cdr3_aa: CASSQEGSMAEAFF; cdr3_nt: TGCGCCAGCAGCCAAGAGGGGAGTATGGCTGAAGCTTTCTTT
j_call: TRBJ1-4; clone_size: NA; d_call: NA; v_call: TRBV28; cdr3_aa: CASTRAANEKLFF; cdr3_nt: TGTGCCAGTACCAGGGCGGCTAATGAAAAACTGTTTTTT
j_call: TRBJ1-2; clone_size: once; d_call: NA; v_call: TRBV4-3; cdr3_aa: CASSQDPGHPGGYTF; cdr3_nt: TGCGCCAGCAGCCAAGATCCCGGACATCCGGGCGGCTACACCTTC
j_call: TRBJ2-3; clone_size: NA; d_call: TRBD2; v_call: TRBV6-1; cdr3_aa: CASSESSGGADTQYF; cdr3_nt: TGTGCCAGCAGTGAATCTAGCGGGGGGGCAGATACGCAGTATTTT
j_call: TRBJ1-4; clone_size: once; d_call: NA; v_call: TRBV2; cdr3_aa: CASRPGGGNEKLFF; cdr3_nt: TGTGCCAGCAGACCGGGAGGGGGTAATGAAAAACTGTTTTTT
j_call: TRBJ2-2; clone_size: once; d_call: NA; v_call: TRBV7-8; cdr3_aa: CASSPFRSANTGELFF; cdr3_nt: TGTGCCAGCAGCCCTTTTCGGTCCGCGAACACCGGGGAGCTGTTTTTT
j_call: TRBJ1-1; clone_size: once; d_call: NA; v_call: TRBV6-2/TRBV6-3; cdr3_aa: CASSPFSPPAAGTEAFF; cdr3_nt: TGTGCCAGCAGTCCATTTTCACCCCCAGCGGCTGGGACTGAAGCTTTCTTT
j_call: TRBJ1-2; clone_size: NA; d_call: TRBD1; v_call: TRBV6-2/TRBV6-3; cdr3_aa: CASSTWTGAVYGYTF; cdr3_nt: TGTGCCAGCAGTACATGGACAGGAGCTGTCTATGGCTACACCTTC
j_call: TRBJ1-4; clone_size: NA; d_call: TRBD1; v_call: TRBV5-5; cdr3_aa: CASSLGQGAGRNEKLFF; cdr3_nt: TGTGCCAGCAGCTTGGGGCAGGGGGCGGGTCGGAATGAAAAACTGTTTTTT
j_call: TRBJ2-7; clone_size: NA; d_call: TRBD2; v_call: TRBV9; cdr3_aa: CASSVGGGNEQYF; cdr3_nt: TGTGCCAGCAGCGTAGGGGGAGGGAACGAGCAGTACTTC
j_call: TRBJ2-1; clone_size: NA; d_call: NA; v_call: TRBV19; cdr3_aa: CASTPSSYNEQFF; cdr3_nt: TGTGCCAGTACCCCGAGCTCCTACAATGAGCAGTTCTTC
j_call: TRBJ1-4; clone_size: NA; d_call: NA; v_call: TRBV10-3; cdr3_aa: CAISEGRRGEKLFF; cdr3_nt: TGTGCCATCAGTGAGGGCCGGCGGGGTGAAAAACTGTTTTTT
j_call: TRBJ2-5; clone_size: few; d_call: TRBD1; v_call: TRBV7-9; cdr3_aa: CASSLDRSGETQYF; cdr3_nt: TGTGCCAGCAGCTTGGACAGGTCGGGAGAGACCCAGTACTTC
j_call: TRBJ1-2; clone_size: NA; d_call: TRBD1; v_call: TRBV6-6; cdr3_aa: CASTTRTGLYGYTF; cdr3_nt: TGTGCCAGCACGACTAGGACAGGGCTGTATGGCTACACCTTC
j_call: TRBJ1-2; clone_size: NA; d_call: TRBD1; v_call: TRBV18; cdr3_aa: CASSPGQGGGYTF; cdr3_nt: TGTGCCAGCTCACCCGGACAGGGGGGCGGCTACACCTTC